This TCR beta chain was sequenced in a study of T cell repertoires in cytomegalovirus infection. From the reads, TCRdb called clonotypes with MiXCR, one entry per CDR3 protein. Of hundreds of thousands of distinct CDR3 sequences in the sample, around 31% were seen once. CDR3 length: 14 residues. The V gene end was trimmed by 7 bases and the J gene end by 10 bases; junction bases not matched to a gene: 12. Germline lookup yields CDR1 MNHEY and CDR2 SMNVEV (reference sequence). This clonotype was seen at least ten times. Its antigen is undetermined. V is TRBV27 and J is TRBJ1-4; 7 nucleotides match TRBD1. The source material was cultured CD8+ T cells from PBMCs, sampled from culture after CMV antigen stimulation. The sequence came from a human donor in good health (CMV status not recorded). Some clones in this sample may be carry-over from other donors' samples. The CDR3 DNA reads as TGTGCCAGCACCCAACCCAGGACAGGTAGAAAACTGTTTTTT. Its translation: CASTQPRTGRKLFF.